This paragraph covers one TCR beta chain sequence. Its cognate antigen is unknown. The sample belongs to a study of T cell responses to AZD1222 COVID-19 vaccine. The CDR3 sequence is 12 residues long. Germline CDR1 and CDR2: MDHEN and SYDVKM. Trimming stripped 5 bases from V and 6 bases from J, with 10 bases between. Here immunoSEQ multiplex PCR was the method, and the copy in TCRdb shows in-frame clones only, minus some. Of about 120,000 clones in the sample, 70% to 90% were seen once. Study outcomes and limitations: Spike-wide vaccine-associated CD4 TCRs dominated at 160-218 and 743-854. Repertoires were collected only later (after the peak T cell response had occurred). Clonal diversity was possibly underestimated; the donors were predominantly white British and more often female.

J is TRBJ1-2 and V is TRBV28; D is undetermined. Sequences were derived from peripheral blood, sampled on day 0 of AZD1222 vaccination. This TCR derives from an adult in good health. The CDR3 spells CASSIELDGYTF. As DNA, the CDR3 is TGTGCCAGCAGTATCGAGTTAGATGGCTACACCTTC.